This T cell receptor beta chain was identified in a study of blood T cells in healthy people across ages. The table lists this clonotype with a few counts. Combining a sample-barcoded 5' primer with a J-beta primer mix, a second PCR ran for 7 to 11 cycles. Each CDR3 protein gets one entry after TCRdb re-called the 5' RACE reads with MiXCR. The sample includes about 1.4 million distinct CDR3 sequences, almost 60% seen only once; the top ten take over 5%. The CDR3 sequence is 14 residues long. Germline V CDR1 and CDR2: MNHEY, SMNVEV (reference sequence). Trimming left V 6 bases short and J 3 bases short, with 14 bases between.

The sequence was collected from a man younger than 30 in good health. This chain joins TRBV27 and TRBJ1-2; no clear D. The sample taken for sequencing was blood. The CDR3 DNA reads as TGTGCCAGCAGGAATCTTGGATTGGACTATGGCTACACCTTC. It specifies CASRNLGLDYGYTF.